These 32 T cell receptor beta chains came from one sample sequenced in a study of T cells after yellow fever vaccination. MiXCR was run by TCRdb on the 5' RACE reads, yielding one entry per CDR3 protein. Of under 600,000 distinct CDR3 sequences listed, 20% to 25% are singletons. The sequences come from PBMCs, collected roughly 20 days after the first yellow fever vaccination. The receptors derive from a man between 18 and 35 years old who received the YFV17D yellow fever vaccine.

This clonotype turned up a few times. The J gene is TRBJ2-3, the V gene TRBV7-3; D possibly uses TRBD1 or TRBD2 (5 bases each). The V and J ends lost 2 bases and 6 bases respectively, with 12 bases between them. Germline CDR1 is SGHTA and CDR2 is FQGTGA. The CDR3 sequence is 14 residues long. The CDR3 spells CASSLLVWGDTQYF. The CDR3 DNA reads TGTGCCAGCAGCTTACTAGTTTGGGGGGATACGCAGTATTTT. Full variable domain (rest looked up from reference TRBV7-3 and TRBJ2-3): GAGVSQTPSNKVTEKGKYVELRCDPISGHTALYWYRQSLGQGPEFLIYFQGTGAADDSGLPNDRFFAVRPEGSVSTLKIQRTERGDSAVYLCASSLLVWGDTQYFGPGTRLTVL.

This chain joins TRBV4-2 and TRBJ1-1, with TRBD1 matching 9 bases. The germline CDR1 and CDR2 sequences are LGHNA and YNFKEQ. V trimming: 4 bases; J trimming: 3 bases; junction bases outside the gene matches: 6. The CDR3 has 15 residues. The CDR3 region has the DNA TGTGCCAGCAGCCCGGGACAGGGTAAGGACACTGAAGCTTTCTTT. Translated, it gives CASSPGQGKDTEAFF.

This clonotype was picked up a small number of times. The V gene is TRBV20-1, the J gene TRBJ1-4; possibly TRBD1 for D (6 bases). V was shortened by 0 bases and J by 8 bases, with 19 bases between the two germline ends. The CDR3 consists of 16 residues. The germline gives CDR1 DFQATT, CDR2 SNEGSKA (reference sequence). CDR3 residues: CSARDPLAGAVEKLFF. CDR3 in DNA: TGCAGTGCTAGAGATCCCCTCGCAGGGGCGGTCGAAAAACTGTTTTTT.

This clonotype was observed many times. The V call is TRBV5-1, the J call TRBJ1-1; 8 nucleotides align to TRBD1. Trimming cost V 1 base and J 4 bases; bases outside gene matches: 3. The CDR3 loop spans 14 amino acids. Germline CDR1 and CDR2: SGHRS and YFSETQ. The CDR3: CASSLSQGATEAFF. CDR3 sequence (DNA): TGCGCCAGCAGCTTGAGTCAGGGGGCCACTGAAGCTTTCTTT.

The V gene is TRBV5-5, the J gene TRBJ2-1; D might be TRBD2 (6 bases). Trimming cost V 4 bases and J 8 bases, with 19 bases left between them. The CDR3 runs 15 residues. Looked up from germline, CDR1 is SGHKS and CDR2 is YYEKEE (reference sequence). CDR3 amino acids: CASSNTRGIIYEQFF. In DNA form, the CDR3 reads TGTGCCAGCAGCAACACACGGGGGATTATATATGAGCAGTTCTTC. The whole variable domain, filled in from reference TRBV5-5 and TRBJ2-1, reads DAGVTQSPTHLIKTRGQQVTLRCSPISGHKSVSWYQQVLGQGPQFIFQYYEKEERGRGNFPDRFSARQFPNYSSELNVNALLLGDSALYLCASSNTRGIIYEQFFGPGTRLTVL.

The CDR3 DNA reads TGCAGTGCTAGGGCCAGGGGTAGCTCCTACAATGAGCAGTTCTTC. It specifies CSARARGSSYNEQFF. The chain combines TRBV20-1 with TRBJ2-1; a possible D gene is TRBD1 (6 bases). Germline V gene sequence: CDR1 DFQATT, CDR2 SNEGSKA (reference sequence). The CDR3 totals 15 residues. V was clipped by 3 bases and J by 0 bases, with 12 bases between them.

With regard to this clonotype: An end of the junction does not agree with germline; a read error may underlie this. The chain combines TRBV20-1 with TRBJ2-2; D is possibly TRBD1 (6 bases). The CDR3 length is 14 residues. CDR1 DFQATT and CDR2 SNEGSKA come from the germline V gene (reference sequence). DNA for the CDR3: TGCAGTGCTAGAAGAACAGGGAACACCGGGAAGCTGTTTTTT. Amino acid sequence: CSARRTGNTGKLFF.

This clonotype was detected a few times. The chain's CDR3 is CSAAWDRWPYNEQFF. The DNA of the CDR3 is TGCAGTGCTGCATGGGACAGGTGGCCCTACAATGAGCAGTTCTTC. V usage is TRBV20-1 and J usage is TRBJ2-1, with TRBD1 matching 8 bases. The J segment lost 2 bases and the V segment lost 5 bases, leaving 8 bases of the junction unmatched. Germline assignment: CDR1 DFQATT and CDR2 SNEGSKA (reference sequence). The CDR3 runs 15 residues.

This rearrangement joins TRBV12-3 or TRBV12-4 to TRBJ2-1; D is undetermined. The CDR3 extends over 14 amino acids. V shed 3 bases and J shed 8 bases, with 14 bases lying between them. CDR3 region: CASSFLGGVDEQFF. The CDR3 DNA reads TGTGCCAGCAGTTTTCTCGGCGGTGTCGATGAGCAGTTCTTC.

The chain uses TRBV5-4 and TRBJ2-1; D could derive from TRBD1 or TRBD2 (5 bases each). V was cut by 3 bases and J by 9 bases, with 19 bases left in between. The CDR3 spans 15 residues. Germline-derived CDR1 and CDR2 are SGHNT and YYREEE (reference sequence). This CDR3 reads CASSSRDHTNGEQFF. Written as DNA, the CDR3 is TGTGCCAGCAGCTCCCGGGACCACACCAACGGTGAGCAGTTCTTC.

Here the CDR3 reads CASSLESQGHYQPQHF. The CDR3 coding sequence is TGTGCCAGCAGCTTAGAATCACAGGGTCATTATCAGCCCCAGCATTTT. The rearrangement uses TRBV7-2 and TRBJ1-5, with D possibly TRBD1 on 6 matching bases. The V end lost 1 base, the J end lost 5 bases, and 15 bases lay between the germline ends. Germline lookup yields CDR1 SGHTA and CDR2 FQGNSA. CDR3 length: 16 amino acids.

CDR3 DNA sequence: TGTGCCAGCAGTTACTCAGGGCAGCCAAGCTACGAGCAGTACTTC. Amino acid sequence: CASSYSGQPSYEQYF. The genes are TRBV6-5 and TRBJ2-7; D gene uncertain. CDR1 and CDR2 from the germline V gene are MNHEY and SVGAGI. V gave up 0 bases and J gave up 3 bases, with 12 bases separating them. This CDR3 spans 15 amino acids.

This clonotype was picked up a small number of times. This chain connects TRBV29-1 to TRBJ2-1, with D possibly being TRBD1 (5 bases). V gave up 6 bases and J gave up 7 bases, with 13 bases separating them. Germline lookup yields CDR1 SQVTM and CDR2 ANQGSEA. The CDR3 covers 12 residues. The CDR3 nucleotides read TGCAGCGTGTGGGGCCACAATAATGAGCAGTTCTTC. Its protein product is CSVWGHNNEQFF.

This chain links TRBV9 with TRBJ2-3; D gene unclear. The V end was cut by 4 bases, the J end by 0 bases, with 9 bases between. The CDR3 has 14 amino acids. CDR1 and CDR2 (germline): SGDLS, YYNGEE. CDR3 in DNA: TGTGCCAGCAGCCCCCTGACTAGCACAGATACGCAGTATTTT. Translation gives CASSPLTSTDTQYF. Variable domain in full (rest from reference TRBV9 and TRBJ2-3): DSGVTQTPKHLITATGQRVTLRCSPRSGDLSVYWYQQSLDQGLQFLIQYYNGEERAKGNILERFSAQQFPDLHSELNLSSLELGDSALYFCASSPLTSTDTQYFGPGTRLTVL.

This clonotype turned up a few times. This rearrangement joins TRBV3-1 to TRBJ1-1; a possible D gene is TRBD1 (6 bases). CDR1 and CDR2 from the germline V gene are LGHDT and YNNKEL (reference sequence). The CDR3 is 11 residues long. V dropped 8 bases and J dropped 10 bases, with 14 bases sitting between them. The CDR3 nucleotides read TGTGCCAGCGCTACCGGAGGGGGAGCTTTCTTT. Its translation: CASATGGGAFF.

This clonotype was counted ten times or more. The chain carries TRBV5-1 and TRBJ2-7, with no clear D. The CDR3 spans 12 residues. Germline V CDR1 and CDR2: SGHRS, YFSETQ. The V and J ends lost 3 bases and 3 bases respectively, with 7 bases between them. The CDR3 DNA sequence: TGCGCCAGCAGCTCGGAGAGCTACGAGCAGTACTTC. Protein: CASSSESYEQYF.

V and J are TRBV7-8 and TRBJ1-4, with D unclear. The CDR3 runs to 16 residues. The ends were cut back, 1 base at V and 5 bases at J, with 14 bases in the middle. The germline V gene has CDR1 SGHVS and CDR2 FQNEAQ. The CDR3 sequence: CASSLDFYRENEKLFF. CDR3 coding DNA: TGTGCCAGCAGCTTAGATTTCTACAGAGAGAATGAAAAACTGTTTTTT.

The chain is built from TRBV24-1 and TRBJ2-3; D ambiguous. CDR3 length: 14 residues. V dropped 5 bases and J dropped 0 bases, with 8 bases sitting between them. The germline gives CDR1 KGHDR, CDR2 SFDVKD. As DNA, the CDR3 is TGTGCCACCAGTGCCCCCTCTAGCACAGATACGCAGTATTTT. It translates to CATSAPSSTDTQYF.

This clonotype was recorded a few times. The chain employs TRBV29-1 and TRBJ2-7; TRBD1 agrees at 8 bases. Germline CDR1 is SQVTM and CDR2 is ANQGSEA. V lost 6 bases and J lost 6; bases outside the gene matches: 10. The CDR3 contains 13 residues. This CDR3 is CSVRTGNSPEQYF. The CDR3, as DNA: TGCAGCGTCAGGACAGGGAACTCTCCCGAGCAGTACTTC.

This clonotype was recorded many times. Here the CDR3 reads CSVEAFRDSIMNTEAFF. As DNA, the CDR3 is TGCAGCGTTGAAGCCTTCCGGGACAGTATAATGAACACTGAAGCTTTCTTT. The chain links TRBV29-1 to TRBJ1-1, with 7 bases identical to TRBD1. Germline V gives CDR1 SQVTM, CDR2 ANQGSEA. V lost 1 base, J lost 0 bases, and 11 bases stayed unmatched. The CDR3 runs 17 residues.

The chain combines TRBV5-1 with TRBJ2-7, with TRBD1 matching 8 bases. Trimming removed 4 bases from V and 2 bases from J; junction bases left unmatched: 5. The germline V gene has CDR1 SGHRS and CDR2 YFSETQ. This CDR3 is built from 14 residues. This CDR3 reads CASSGPGQAYEQYF. Here the CDR3 DNA reads TGCGCCAGCAGCGGCCCGGGACAGGCCTACGAGCAGTACTTC.

This clonotype came up a few times. V and J are TRBV3-1 and TRBJ2-7, with D uncertain. The ends were cut back, 0 bases at V and 3 bases at J, with 9 bases in the middle. Germline CDR1 is LGHDT and CDR2 is YNNKEL (reference sequence). This CDR3 spans 14 amino acids. For the CDR3, the DNA is TGTGCCAGCAGCCAAGAGGACGGTGTCTACGAGCAGTACTTC. Protein product: CASSQEDGVYEQYF.

The V call is TRBV12-3 or TRBV12-4, the J call TRBJ2-3, with D uncertain. The CDR3 totals 13 residues. The V and J ends lost 4 bases and 4 bases respectively, with 9 bases between them. CDR3 DNA sequence: TGTGCCAGCAGTTACGGTTGGGCAGATACGCAGTATTTT. Translation: CASSYGWADTQYF.

This CDR3 reads CSAKTGTEAPGELFF. CDR3 nucleotides: TGCAGTGCGAAAACCGGGACCGAGGCCCCCGGGGAGCTGTTTTTT. The rearrangement joins TRBV20-1 to TRBJ2-2; perhaps D is TRBD1 or TRBD2 (5 bases each). Germline values: CDR1 DFQATT, CDR2 SNEGSKA (reference sequence). The CDR3 consists of 15 residues. Deletions cut 6 bases from V and 6 bases from J, with 20 bases between.

This clonotype has more than one count but fewer than ten. In DNA form, the CDR3 reads TGCGCCAGCAGCTTTATCCGACAGGGGGGGCGAGAGACCCAGTACTTC. Translating gives CASSFIRQGGRETQYF. The V and J genes are TRBV23-1 and TRBJ2-5; 9 bases agree with TRBD1. TRBV23-1 qualifies as an ORF whose function is uncertain. J lost 4 bases, V lost 6 bases, and 12 bases had no gene match. There are 16 residues in the CDR3.

This clonotype turned up a few times. The chain couples TRBV20-1 to TRBJ2-2; D gene uncertain. The CDR3 sequence is 14 residues long. Per the germline V gene, CDR1 is DFQATT and CDR2 is SNEGSKA (reference sequence). V lost 5 bases to trimming and J lost 5 bases, with 15 bases between them. DNA for the CDR3: TGCAGTGCTCCTCTCCCAGGTTGGACCGGGGAGCTGTTTTTT. This gives the protein CSAPLPGWTGELFF.

This chain joins TRBV5-4 and TRBJ2-1; D possibly corresponds to TRBD1 (6 bases). The CDR3 consists of 13 residues. Germline CDR1 reads SGHNT; CDR2 reads YYREEE (reference sequence). Between the trimmed V and J ends, which lost 4 bases and 9 bases, there was a span of 14 bases. As DNA, the CDR3 is TGTGCCAGCAGCCCCTGGACAGTTGGTGAGCAGTTCTTC. It translates to CASSPWTVGEQFF.

This clonotype came up many times. The chain recombines TRBV29-1 with TRBJ2-5, with D perhaps matching TRBD2 (5 bases). V was shortened by 4 bases and J by 4 bases, with 10 bases between the two germline ends. CDR3 length equals 12 residues. The germline V gene has CDR1 SQVTM and CDR2 ANQGSEA. CDR3 amino acids: CSVGRRGETQYF. CDR3 nucleotides: TGCAGCGTTGGACGCCGGGGAGAGACCCAGTACTTC.

The table lists this clonotype with a few counts. CDR3 DNA: TGTGCCAGCAGAGACCCAGGCCCTCGCGGTGGCTACACCTTC. It specifies CASRDPGPRGGYTF. This rearrangement joins TRBV6-2 or TRBV6-3 to TRBJ1-2; D remains unclear. With 6 bases removed from V and 7 bases from J, the gap between germline ends came to 18 bases. The germline CDR1 and CDR2 sequences are MNHEY and SVGEGT. The length of the CDR3 is 14 residues.

The rearrangement links TRBV12-3 or TRBV12-4 to TRBJ1-5; TRBD1 matches 7 bases. V trimming: 8 bases; J trimming: 2 bases; junction bases outside the gene matches: 6. This CDR3 spans 14 amino acids. CDR3 amino acids: CASGTGDGNQPQHF. CDR3 bases: TGTGCCAGCGGAACAGGGGATGGCAATCAGCCCCAGCATTTT.

This clonotype was counted only a few times. The rearrangement uses TRBV6-1 and TRBJ1-1, with 7 bases aligning to TRBD1. J was trimmed by 4 bases and V by 3 bases; bases with no gene match: 5. Germline V gives CDR1 MNHNS, CDR2 SASEGT. The length of the CDR3 is 14 residues. The CDR3 DNA is TGTGCCAGCAGTGAGACAGGGTTTGGCACTGAAGCTTTCTTT. It specifies CASSETGFGTEAFF.

The V gene is TRBV5-1, the J gene TRBJ1-2; 7 bases map to TRBD1. Germline lookup yields CDR1 SGHRS and CDR2 YFSETQ. The CDR3 has 15 residues. V lost 4 bases, J lost 0 bases, and 6 bases stayed unmatched. The DNA for the CDR3 is TGCGCCAGCAGCGACAGGGTCTCGCCTAACTATGGCTACACCTTC. This encodes CASSDRVSPNYGYTF.